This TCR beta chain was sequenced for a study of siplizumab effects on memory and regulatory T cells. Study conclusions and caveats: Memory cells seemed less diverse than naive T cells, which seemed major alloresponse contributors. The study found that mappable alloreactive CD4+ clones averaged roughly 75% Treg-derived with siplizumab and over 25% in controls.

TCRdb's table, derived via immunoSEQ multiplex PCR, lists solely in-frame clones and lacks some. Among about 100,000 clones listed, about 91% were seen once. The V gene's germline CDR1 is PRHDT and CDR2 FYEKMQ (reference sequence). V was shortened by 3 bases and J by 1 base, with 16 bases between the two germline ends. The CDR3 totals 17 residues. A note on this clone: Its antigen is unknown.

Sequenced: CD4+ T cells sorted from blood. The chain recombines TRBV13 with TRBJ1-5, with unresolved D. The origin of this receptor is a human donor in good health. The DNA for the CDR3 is TGTGCCAGCAGCTTTCATTTCAGATTTTTGAGCAATCAGCCCCAGCATTTT. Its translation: CASSFHFRFLSNQPQHF.